The 19 T cell receptor beta chains given below trace back to one sample, sequenced in a study of control samples from healthy donors and cancer patients. Only in-frame clones appear in the TCRdb table, and some are missing; sequencing was by immunoSEQ multiplex PCR. The repertoire holds about 89,000 clones, with over 65% as singletons. Sequenced material: blood. Receptor source: a woman aged 40 to 50 in good health.

The chain is built from TRBV7-2 and TRBJ2-3; 9 bases line up with TRBD2. This CDR3 comprises 14 residues. The J segment lost 1 base and the V segment lost 5 bases, leaving 1 base of the junction unmatched. Germline V gives CDR1 SGHTA, CDR2 FQGNSA. This CDR3 reads CASSRTSGTDTQYF. The CDR3 region has the DNA TGTGCCAGCAGCCGGACTAGCGGCACAGATACGCAGTATTTT.

CDR3 in amino acids: CAWSETGALLYEQYF. The CDR3 DNA reads as TGTGCCTGGAGTGAGACAGGTGCCCTTCTCTACGAGCAGTACTTC. This sequence joins TRBV30 and TRBJ2-7; TRBD1 might be the D (6 bases). The CDR3 loop spans 15 amino acids. The germline CDR1 and CDR2 sequences are GTSNPN and SVGIG (reference sequence). V was pared by 1 base and J by 3 bases, with 16 bases between.

V and J are TRBV5-5 and TRBJ2-5; D is perhaps TRBD1 (6 bases). Germline V lookup: CDR1 SGHKS, CDR2 YYEKEE (reference sequence). The CDR3 contains 15 residues. V lost 0 bases and J 4 bases, leaving 13 bases between the germline ends. The CDR3 DNA reads as TGTGCCAGCAGCTTGGTCGCCCAGGGGCTAGAGACCCAGTACTTC. Protein sequence: CASSLVAQGLETQYF.

The V and J genes are TRBV4-1 and TRBJ2-5; 7 bases are a match to TRBD2. The V segment lost 0 bases and the J segment 5 bases; nucleotides outside the gene matches: 9. CDR1 is MGHRA, CDR2 YSYEKL, per germline. The CDR3 is made up of 16 amino acids. CDR3 nucleotides: TGCGCCAGCAGCCAAGAAGGGCCTACCGGGGGGGAGACCCAGTACTTC. Residues: CASSQEGPTGGETQYF.

The gene calls are TRBV5-8 and TRBJ2-4; D perhaps matches TRBD1 (6 bases). The CDR3 sequence is 13 residues long. V was cut by 10 bases and J by 0 bases, with 11 bases left in between. CDR1 and CDR2 (germline): SGHTS, YDEGEE. CDR3 residues: CAPRGLAKNIQYF. In nucleotides, the CDR3 is TGTGCCCCGAGGGGGTTAGCCAAAAACATTCAGTACTTC.

The CDR3 protein is CASSPRTGTGKETQYF. The DNA of the CDR3 is TGTGCCAGCTCACCACGAACCGGGACAGGGAAAGAGACCCAGTACTTC. The rearrangement uses TRBV18 and TRBJ2-5; 9 bases line up with TRBD1. Germline-derived CDR1 and CDR2 are KGHSH and LQKENI. With V trimmed by 1 base and J by 3 bases, 6 bases remained unmatched. The CDR3 consists of 16 residues.

The V gene is TRBV6-6, the J gene TRBJ2-7; 10 nucleotides agree with TRBD1. CDR1 and CDR2 from the germline V gene are MNHNY and SVGAGI (reference sequence). This CDR3 has 15 residues. V trimming: 5 bases; J trimming: 3 bases; junction bases outside the gene matches: 7. The CDR3 sequence: CASSGPGQGRYEQYF. The CDR3 DNA reads as TGTGCCAGCAGTGGTCCGGGACAGGGGCGCTACGAGCAGTACTTC.

The chain couples TRBV5-1 to TRBJ2-7; D is uncertain. Per the germline V gene, CDR1 is SGHRS and CDR2 is YFSETQ. The CDR3 is 12 amino acids. V dropped 0 bases and J dropped 5 bases, with 6 bases sitting between them. The CDR3 nucleotides read TGCGCCAGCAGCTTGGCCGGTAACGAGCAGTACTTC. The encoded protein is CASSLAGNEQYF.

The CDR3 region is CAWSGGFSGNTIYF. The CDR3 DNA reads as TGTGCCTGGAGTGGGGGCTTCTCTGGAAACACCATATATTTT. V usage is TRBV30 and J usage is TRBJ1-3; possible D gene TRBD1, 5 bases. V shed 1 base and J shed 0 bases, with 7 bases lying between them. The CDR3 extends over 14 amino acids. Germline loops: CDR1 GTSNPN, CDR2 SVGIG (reference sequence).

V gene TRBV5-5 combines with J gene TRBJ1-1; unclear D gene. The CDR3 sequence is 12 residues long. The V and J ends lost 0 bases and 7 bases respectively, with 7 bases between them. The germline gives CDR1 SGHKS, CDR2 YYEKEE (reference sequence). The DNA for the CDR3 is TGTGCCAGCAGCTTGGTGCACTTTGAAGCTTTCTTT. This encodes CASSLVHFEAFF. The whole variable domain, remainder taken from reference TRBV5-5 and TRBJ1-1, is DAGVTQSPTHLIKTRGQQVTLRCSPISGHKSVSWYQQVLGQGPQFIFQYYEKEERGRGNFPDRFSARQFPNYSSELNVNALLLGDSALYLCASSLVHFEAFFGQGTRLTVV.

CDR3 protein: CASSLPWTGPNEKLFF. Written as DNA, the CDR3 is TGTGCCAGCAGCTTACCGTGGACAGGACCTAATGAAAAACTGTTTTTT. This sequence joins TRBV5-4 and TRBJ1-4; 7 nucleotides match TRBD1. The CDR3 is made up of 16 amino acids. Germline values: CDR1 SGHNT, CDR2 YYREEE (reference sequence). V shed 2 bases, J shed 3 bases, and the junction held 7 bases outside the gene matches.

The chain uses TRBV12-3 or TRBV12-4 and TRBJ2-5; tentative D call: TRBD1 (6 bases). Trimming took 6 bases from V and 5 from J, leaving 13 bases between them. The CDR3 extends over 13 amino acids. CDR3 DNA: TGTGCCAGCAGACCCACAGGGTTGGAGACCCAGTACTTC. This encodes CASRPTGLETQYF.

The chain combines TRBV6-5 with TRBJ1-2; D is possibly TRBD1 (6 bases). Germline-derived CDR1 and CDR2 are MNHEY and SVGAGI. This CDR3 spans 12 amino acids. Trimming took off 6 bases at V and 8 bases at J, with 13 bases between the two ends. The CDR3 nucleotides are TGTGCCAGCAGACTACAGGGCGGAGGCTACACCTTC. Its translation: CASRLQGGGYTF.

V usage is TRBV6-2 or TRBV6-3 and J usage is TRBJ2-5; TRBD2 might be the D (6 bases). This CDR3 contains 14 residues. V lost 2 bases and J 3 bases, leaving 10 bases between the germline ends. Germline V gene sequence: CDR1 MNHEY, CDR2 SVGEGT. The CDR3 reads CASSYAGGKETQYF. The CDR3, as DNA: TGTGCCAGCAGTTACGCCGGGGGAAAAGAGACCCAGTACTTC.

The genes are TRBV6-6 and TRBJ2-2; 7 positions agree with TRBD1. Trimming at V came to 5 bases and at J to 3 bases, leaving 6 bases not matched to a gene. The CDR3 spans 15 residues. Germline V CDR1 and CDR2: MNHNY, SVGAGI (reference sequence). The CDR3 coding sequence is TGTGCCAGCAGTACGACGGGACAGTACACCGGGGAGCTGTTTTTT. This codes for CASSTTGQYTGELFF.

The chain is built from TRBV19 and TRBJ2-7; 8 nucleotides align to TRBD1. This CDR3 contains 15 residues. CDR1 LNHDA and CDR2 SQIVND come from the germline V gene (reference sequence). V trimming: 4 bases; J trimming: 0 bases; junction bases outside the gene matches: 5. Here the CDR3 DNA reads TGTGCCAGTAGTACCGGGACAGGCTTCTCCTACGAGCAGTACTTC. Translating it yields CASSTGTGFSYEQYF.

V is TRBV27 and J is TRBJ1-5; TRBD1 matches 9 bases. Germline values: CDR1 MNHEY, CDR2 SMNVEV (reference sequence). CDR3 length equals 16 residues. The junction had 11 bases not matched to a gene; V was cut back by 5 bases and J by 6 bases. The CDR3 DNA sequence: TGTGCCAGCAGTCCAAACACAGGGGGCATACCTCAGCCCCAGCATTTT. Translated: CASSPNTGGIPQPQHF.

The chain links TRBV12-5 to TRBJ2-3, with TRBD2 matching 10 bases. V lost 6 bases to trimming and J lost 0 bases; unmatched junction nucleotides: 3. The CDR3 covers 15 residues. Germline lookup yields CDR1 LGHNT and CDR2 FRNRAP. This CDR3 reads CASGPSGGSTDTQYF. CDR3 bases: TGTGCTAGTGGCCCTAGCGGGGGTAGCACAGATACGCAGTATTTT.

There are a few counts of this clone. This chain uses TRBV9 with TRBJ1-1, with a possible D match to TRBD1 (5 bases). V lost 2 bases and J lost 0, with 11 bases in between. CDR3 size: 15 residues. Per the germline V gene, CDR1 is SGDLS and CDR2 is YYNGEE. CDR3 in amino acids: CASSVGADMNTEAFF. DNA for the CDR3: TGTGCCAGCAGCGTTGGGGCAGATATGAACACTGAAGCTTTCTTT.